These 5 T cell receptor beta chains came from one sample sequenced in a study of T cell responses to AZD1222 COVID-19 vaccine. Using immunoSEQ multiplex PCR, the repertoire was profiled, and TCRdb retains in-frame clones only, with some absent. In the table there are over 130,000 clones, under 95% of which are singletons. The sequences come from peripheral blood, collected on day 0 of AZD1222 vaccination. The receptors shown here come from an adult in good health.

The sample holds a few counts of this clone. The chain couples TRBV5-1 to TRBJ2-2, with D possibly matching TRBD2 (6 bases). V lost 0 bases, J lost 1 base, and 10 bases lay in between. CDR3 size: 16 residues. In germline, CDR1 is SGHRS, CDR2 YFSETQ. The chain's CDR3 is CASSLAAGRNTGELFF. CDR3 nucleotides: TGCGCCAGCAGCTTGGCGGCGGGGAGGAACACCGGGGAGCTGTTTTTT.

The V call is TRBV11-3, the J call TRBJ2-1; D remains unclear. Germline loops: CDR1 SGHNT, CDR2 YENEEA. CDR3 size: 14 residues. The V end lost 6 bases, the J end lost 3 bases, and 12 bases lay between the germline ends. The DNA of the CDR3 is TGTGCCAGCAGTAGAGGACCCTACTACAATGAGCAGTTCTTC. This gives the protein CASSRGPYYNEQFF.

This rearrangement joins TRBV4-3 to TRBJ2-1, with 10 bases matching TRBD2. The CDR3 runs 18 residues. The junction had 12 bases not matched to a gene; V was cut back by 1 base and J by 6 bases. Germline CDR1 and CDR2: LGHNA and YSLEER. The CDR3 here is CASSQAPGQLAGSNEQFF. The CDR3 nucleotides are TGCGCCAGCAGCCAAGCACCGGGGCAACTAGCGGGGTCCAATGAGCAGTTCTTC.

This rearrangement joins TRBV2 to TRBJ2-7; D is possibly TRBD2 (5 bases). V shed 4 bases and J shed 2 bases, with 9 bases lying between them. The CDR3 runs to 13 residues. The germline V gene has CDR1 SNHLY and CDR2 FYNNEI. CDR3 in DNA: TGTGCCAGCAGTGCTAGCCCGCCCTACGAGCAGTACTTC. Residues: CASSASPPYEQYF. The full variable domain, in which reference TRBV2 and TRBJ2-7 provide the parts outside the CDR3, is EPEVTQTPSHQVTQMGQEVILRCVPISNHLYFYWYRQILGQKVEFLVSFYNNEISEKSEIFDDQFSVERPDGSNFTLKIRSTKLEDSAMYFCASSASPPYEQYFGPGTRLTVT.

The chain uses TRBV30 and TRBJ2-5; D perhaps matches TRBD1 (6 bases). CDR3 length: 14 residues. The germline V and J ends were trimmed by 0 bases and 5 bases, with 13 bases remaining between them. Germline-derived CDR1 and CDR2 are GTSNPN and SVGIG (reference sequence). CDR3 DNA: TGTGCCTGGAGTGTAAGGGGGATCGGGGAGACCCAGTACTTC. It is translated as CAWSVRGIGETQYF.